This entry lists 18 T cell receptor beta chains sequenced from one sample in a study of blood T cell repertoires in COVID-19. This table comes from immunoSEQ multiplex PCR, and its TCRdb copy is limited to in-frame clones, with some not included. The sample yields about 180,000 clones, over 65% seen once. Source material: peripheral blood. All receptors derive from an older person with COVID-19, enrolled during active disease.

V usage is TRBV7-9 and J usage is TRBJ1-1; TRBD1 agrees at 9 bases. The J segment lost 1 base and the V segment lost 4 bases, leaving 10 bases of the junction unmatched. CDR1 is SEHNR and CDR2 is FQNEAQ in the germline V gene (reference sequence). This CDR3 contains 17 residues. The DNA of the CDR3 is TGTGCCAGCAGCTCAGCATCAAGGGACAGGGCGAACACTGAAGCTTTCTTT. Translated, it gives CASSSASRDRANTEAFF.

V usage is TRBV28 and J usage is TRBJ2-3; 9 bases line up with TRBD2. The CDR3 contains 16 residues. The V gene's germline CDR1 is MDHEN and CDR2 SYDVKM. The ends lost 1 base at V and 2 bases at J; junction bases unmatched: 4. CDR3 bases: TGTGCCAGCAGTTTATTTGCTAGCGGGAACACAGATACGCAGTATTTT. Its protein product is CASSLFASGNTDTQYF. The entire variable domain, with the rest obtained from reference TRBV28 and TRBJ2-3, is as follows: DVKVTQSSRYLVKRTGEKVFLECVQDMDHENMFWYRQDPGLGLRLIYFSYDVKMKEKGDIPEGYSVSREKKERFSLILESASTNQTSMYLCASSLFASGNTDTQYFGPGTRLTVL.

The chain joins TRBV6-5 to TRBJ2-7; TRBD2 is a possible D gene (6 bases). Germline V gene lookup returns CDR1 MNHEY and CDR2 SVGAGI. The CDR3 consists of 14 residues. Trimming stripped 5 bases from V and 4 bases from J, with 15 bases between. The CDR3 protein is CASSQPGLLYEQYF. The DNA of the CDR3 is TGTGCCAGCAGTCAGCCGGGACTGTTATACGAGCAGTACTTC.

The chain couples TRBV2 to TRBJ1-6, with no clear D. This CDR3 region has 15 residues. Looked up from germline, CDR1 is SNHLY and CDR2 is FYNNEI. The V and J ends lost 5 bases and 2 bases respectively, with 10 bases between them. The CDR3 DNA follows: TGTGCCAGCAGTACTACCAGTCCCTATAATTCACCCCTCCACTTT. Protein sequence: CASSTTSPYNSPLHF.

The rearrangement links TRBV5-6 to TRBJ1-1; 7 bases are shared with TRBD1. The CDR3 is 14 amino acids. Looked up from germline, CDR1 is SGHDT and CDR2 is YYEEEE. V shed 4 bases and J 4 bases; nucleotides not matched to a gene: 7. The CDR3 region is CASSRQGRGTEAFF. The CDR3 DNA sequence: TGTGCCAGCAGCCGACAGGGAAGGGGCACTGAAGCTTTCTTT.

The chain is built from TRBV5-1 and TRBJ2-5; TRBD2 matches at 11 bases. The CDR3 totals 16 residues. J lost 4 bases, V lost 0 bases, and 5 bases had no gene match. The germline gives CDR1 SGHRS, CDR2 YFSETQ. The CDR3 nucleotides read TGCGCCAGCAGCTTGGTTACTAGCGGGAGAGTAGAGACCCAGTACTTC. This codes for CASSLVTSGRVETQYF.

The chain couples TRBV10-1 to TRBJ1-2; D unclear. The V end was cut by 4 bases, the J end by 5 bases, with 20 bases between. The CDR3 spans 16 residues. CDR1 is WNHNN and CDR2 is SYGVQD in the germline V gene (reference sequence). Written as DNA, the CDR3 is TGCGCCAGCAGTGTAACTCTAGATGGGGAGACTTATGGCTACACCTTC. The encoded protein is CASSVTLDGETYGYTF.

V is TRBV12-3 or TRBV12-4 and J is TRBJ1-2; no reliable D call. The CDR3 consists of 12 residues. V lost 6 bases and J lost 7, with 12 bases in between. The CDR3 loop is CASRSSGGGYTF. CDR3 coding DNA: TGTGCCAGCAGATCCTCGGGAGGTGGCTACACCTTC.

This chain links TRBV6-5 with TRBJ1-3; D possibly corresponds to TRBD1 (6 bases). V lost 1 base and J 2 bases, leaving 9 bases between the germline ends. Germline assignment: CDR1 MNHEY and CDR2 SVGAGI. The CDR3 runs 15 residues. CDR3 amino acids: CASSYFPGAGNTIYF. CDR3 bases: TGTGCCAGCAGTTACTTCCCAGGGGCTGGAAACACCATATATTTT.

The CDR3 protein is CSVDMTSGIEQFF. CDR3 DNA sequence: TGCAGCGTAGATATGACTAGCGGTATTGAGCAGTTCTTC. The genes are TRBV29-1 and TRBJ2-1; the match to TRBD2 covers 9 bases. Germline lookup yields CDR1 SQVTM and CDR2 ANQGSEA. Trimming took 6 bases from V and 9 from J; bases not matched to a gene: 9. This CDR3 has 13 residues.

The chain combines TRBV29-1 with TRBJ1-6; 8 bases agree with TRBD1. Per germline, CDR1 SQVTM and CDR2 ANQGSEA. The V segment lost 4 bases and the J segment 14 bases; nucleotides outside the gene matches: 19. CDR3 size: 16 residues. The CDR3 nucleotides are TGCAGCGTTGTGACAACTATTGGGACAGGAAGCCCGGCCCTCCACTTT. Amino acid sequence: CSVVTTIGTGSPALHF.

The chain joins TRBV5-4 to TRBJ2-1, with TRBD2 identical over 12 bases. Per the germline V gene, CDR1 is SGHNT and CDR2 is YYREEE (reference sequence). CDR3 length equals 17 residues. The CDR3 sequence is CAEGRRLAGAFYNEQFF. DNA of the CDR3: TGTGCAGAGGGCCGAAGACTAGCGGGAGCTTTCTACAATGAGCAGTTCTTC. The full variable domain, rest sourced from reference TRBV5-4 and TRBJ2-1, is ETGVTQSPTHLIKTRGQQVTLRCSSQSGHNTVSWYQQALGQGPQFIFQYYREEENGRGNFPPRFSGLQFPNYSSELNVNALELDDSALYLCAEGRRLAGAFYNEQFFGPGTRLTVL.

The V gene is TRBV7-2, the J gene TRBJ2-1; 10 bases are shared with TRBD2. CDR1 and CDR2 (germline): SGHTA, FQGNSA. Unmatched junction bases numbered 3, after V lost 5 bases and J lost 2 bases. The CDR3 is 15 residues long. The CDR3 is CASSSTSGAYNEQFF. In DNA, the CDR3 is TGTGCCAGCAGCAGCACTAGCGGGGCCTACAATGAGCAGTTCTTC.

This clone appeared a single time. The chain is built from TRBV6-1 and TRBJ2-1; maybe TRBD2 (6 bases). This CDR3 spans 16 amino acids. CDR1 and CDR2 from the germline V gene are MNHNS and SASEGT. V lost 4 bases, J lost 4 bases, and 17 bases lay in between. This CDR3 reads CASSGLDYSGYNEQFF. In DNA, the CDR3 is TGTGCCAGCAGTGGCCTGGACTATTCTGGATACAATGAGCAGTTCTTC.

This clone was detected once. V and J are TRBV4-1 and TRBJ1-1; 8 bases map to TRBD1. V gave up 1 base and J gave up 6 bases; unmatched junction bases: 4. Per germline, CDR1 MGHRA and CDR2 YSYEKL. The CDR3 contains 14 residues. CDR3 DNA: TGCGCCAGCAGCCAAGGACAGGGGAGGTCTGAAGCTTTCTTT. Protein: CASSQGQGRSEAFF.

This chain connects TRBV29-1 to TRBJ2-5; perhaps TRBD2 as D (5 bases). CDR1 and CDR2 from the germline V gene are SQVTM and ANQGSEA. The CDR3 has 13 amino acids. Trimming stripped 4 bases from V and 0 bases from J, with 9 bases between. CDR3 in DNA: TGCAGCGTTGCACTAGACTACCAAGAGACCCAGTACTTC. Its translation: CSVALDYQETQYF. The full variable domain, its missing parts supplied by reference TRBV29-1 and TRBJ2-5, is SAVISQKPSRDICQRGTSLTIQCQVDSQVTMMFWYRQQPGQSLTLIATANQGSEATYESGFVIDKFPISRPNLTFSTLTVSNMSPEDSSIYLCSVALDYQETQYFGPGTRLLVL.

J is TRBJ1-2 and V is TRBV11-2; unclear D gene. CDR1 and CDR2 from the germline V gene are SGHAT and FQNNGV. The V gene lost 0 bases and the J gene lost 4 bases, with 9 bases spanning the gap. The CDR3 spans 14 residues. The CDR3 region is CASSLDRTVYGYTF. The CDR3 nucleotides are TGTGCCAGCAGCTTAGATCGAACAGTCTATGGCTACACCTTC.

CDR3 sequence reads: CAWIYGGVRAEAFF. The CDR3 DNA follows: TGTGCCTGGATATATGGGGGGGTCAGGGCTGAAGCTTTCTTT. The genes are TRBV30 and TRBJ1-1, with TRBD1 as a possible D gene (5 bases). The V gene lost 4 bases and the J gene lost 6 bases, with 18 bases spanning the gap. The CDR3 totals 14 residues. CDR1 is GTSNPN and CDR2 is SVGIG in the germline V gene (reference sequence).